Listed here are 21 T cell receptor beta chains from one sample, sequenced in a study of blood T cells in healthy people across ages. A sample-barcoded 5' primer and a J-beta primer mix were used in a second PCR of about 7 to 11 cycles. TCRdb reanalysed the 5' RACE reads using MiXCR and keeps one entry per CDR3 protein. The sample has some 790,000 distinct CDR3 sequences, more than 25% seen once. The sequenced sample consisted of blood. The receptors were sampled from a woman aged 80 or over in good health.

This chain uses TRBV9 with TRBJ2-3, with TRBD2 matching 8 bases. CDR3 size: 14 residues. The trim removed 3 bases at V and 4 bases at J, leaving 4 bases unmatched. Germline V gene lookup returns CDR1 SGDLS and CDR2 YYNGEE. CDR3 sequence reads: CASSGSGVADTQYF. CDR3 nucleotides: TGTGCCAGCAGCGGTAGCGGGGTAGCAGATACGCAGTATTTT.

This clonotype showed up just a few times. This chain joins TRBV28 and TRBJ1-2, with D hard to call. CDR1 MDHEN and CDR2 SYDVKM come from the germline V gene. This CDR3 has 14 residues. Trimming removed 0 bases at V and 4 bases at J, with 9 bases between. The CDR3 nucleotides are TGTGCCAGCAGTTTATGGGGGAGCTCCTATGGCTACACCTTC. Protein sequence: CASSLWGSSYGYTF.

This clonotype occurred a few times. V and J are TRBV7-8 and TRBJ2-6; D is ambiguous. Looked up from germline, CDR1 is SGHVS and CDR2 is FQNEAQ. V lost 5 bases, J lost 0 bases, and 11 bases lay in between. The CDR3 contains 16 residues. The CDR3 loop is CASSLRYSSGANVLTF. The CDR3 DNA reads TGTGCCAGCAGCCTCCGCTATTCCTCTGGGGCCAACGTCCTGACTTTC.

In the case of this clonotype: A much larger clone lies a single base off, so this may be a read error. This rearrangement joins TRBV29-1 to TRBJ2-5; D gene ambiguous. Matching the DNA end better, TRBJ2-1 makes the J call doubtful. The germline V gene has CDR1 SQVTM and CDR2 ANQGSEA. The CDR3 covers 12 residues. The CDR3 bases are TGCAGCGTTGTCTACACGCAAGAGACCCAGTTCTTC. Its protein product is CSVVYTQETQFF.

This clonotype has a handful of counts. V usage is TRBV7-2 and J usage is TRBJ2-3; 10 positions match TRBD2. The CDR3 has 16 amino acids. V was clipped by 5 bases and J by 2 bases; unmatched bases: 7. Per germline, CDR1 SGHTA and CDR2 FQGNSA. The CDR3 region is CASSTSSGGYTDTQYF. CDR3 nucleotide sequence: TGTGCCAGCAGCACCTCTAGCGGGGGATACACAGATACGCAGTATTTT.

This clonotype has ten or more counts. J is TRBJ2-6 and V is TRBV12-3 or TRBV12-4, with D hard to call. The CDR3 totals 15 residues. V lost 6 bases and J 0 bases, leaving 9 bases between the germline ends. The CDR3 DNA follows: TGTGCCAGCAGCCAGAGGACCTCTGGGGCCAACGTCCTGACTTTC. Its protein is CASSQRTSGANVLTF.

This clonotype was found many times. The chain couples TRBV9 to TRBJ2-1; 9 bases align to TRBD1. The ends lost 2 bases at V and 0 bases at J; junction bases unmatched: 12. Germline V gene lookup returns CDR1 SGDLS and CDR2 YYNGEE. CDR3 length: 19 residues. CDR3 sequence reads: CASSVGTGTFGLSYNEQFF. In DNA form, the CDR3 reads TGTGCCAGCAGCGTGGGGACAGGGACCTTCGGCCTCTCCTACAATGAGCAGTTCTTC.

The chain links TRBV7-2 to TRBJ1-2; D is ambiguous. CDR3 length equals 13 residues. V gave up 8 bases and J gave up 2 bases, with 12 bases separating them. Germline CDR1 reads SGHTA; CDR2 reads FQGNSA. The CDR3 loop reads CASGPGRNYGYTF. The CDR3 nucleotides are TGTGCCAGCGGCCCAGGTCGGAACTATGGCTACACCTTC.

The chain carries TRBV3-1 and TRBJ2-7; D tentatively fits TRBD1 or TRBD2 (5 bases each). Deletions cut 1 base from V and 6 bases from J, with 10 bases between. Germline V lookup: CDR1 LGHDT, CDR2 YNNKEL (reference sequence). The CDR3 covers 13 residues. CDR3 nucleotide sequence: TGTGCCAGCAGCCAAGTTGGGGCGGGCGAGCAGTACTTC. It translates to CASSQVGAGEQYF.

This clonotype appeared a few times. V and J are TRBV7-2 and TRBJ2-1; TRBD2 is a possible D gene (5 bases). V was pared by 5 bases and J by 8 bases, with 16 bases between. Germline CDR1 is SGHTA and CDR2 is FQGNSA. This CDR3 comprises 14 residues. This chain's CDR3 is CASSLPSGSHEQFF. The CDR3 DNA sequence: TGTGCCAGCAGCCTACCCTCGGGGAGCCATGAGCAGTTCTTC.

The gene calls are TRBV7-9 and TRBJ2-1; D may be TRBD1 (6 bases). The germline V and J ends were trimmed by 5 bases and 2 bases, with 13 bases remaining between them. Germline CDR1 SEHNR, CDR2 FQNEAQ (reference sequence). The CDR3 has 15 amino acids. For the CDR3, the DNA is TGTGCCAGCAGCCCGGGGAAGGGGGCCTACAATGAGCAGTTCTTC. It codes for CASSPGKGAYNEQFF.

On this clonotype: This may be a read error, as it is one base from a much larger clone. The chain uses TRBV5-1 and TRBJ2-1; D is tentatively TRBD1 or TRBD2 (6 bases each). CDR1 SGHRS and CDR2 YFSETQ come from the germline V gene. CDR3 size: 13 residues. The CDR3 reads CAGSLAGGDEQFF. CDR3 nucleotide sequence: TGCGCCGGCAGCTTGGCCGGGGGCGATGAGCAGTTCTTC. The entire variable domain, with the rest obtained from reference TRBV5-1 and TRBJ2-1, is as follows: KAGVTQTPRYLIKTRGQQVTLSCSPISGHRSVSWYQQTPGQGLQFLFEYFSETQRNKGNFPGRFSGRQFSNSRSEMNVSTLELGDSALYLCAGSLAGGDEQFFGPGTRLTVL.

This clonotype was counted ten times or more. The chain joins TRBV15 to TRBJ2-3, with 7 bases that match TRBD1. The CDR3 contains 14 residues. CDR1 and CDR2 (germline): LNHNV, YYDKDF (reference sequence). V trimming: 4 bases; J trimming: 5 bases; junction bases outside the gene matches: 6. The CDR3 loop reads CATSNGPGGDTQYF. The CDR3 nucleotides read TGTGCCACCAGCAATGGGCCAGGGGGAGATACGCAGTATTTT.

The sample holds many counts of this clonotype. This chain connects TRBV27 to TRBJ2-5, with 7 bases that match TRBD2. The trim removed 8 bases at V and 2 bases at J, leaving 8 bases unmatched. The CDR3 contains 14 residues. The germline CDR1 and CDR2 sequences are MNHEY and SMNVEV (reference sequence). CDR3 sequence reads: CASAKGTMQETQYF. CDR3 sequence (DNA): TGTGCCAGCGCTAAGGGGACTATGCAAGAGACCCAGTACTTC.

The chain joins TRBV3-1 to TRBJ2-2; 11 nucleotides align to TRBD2. V lost 5 bases, J lost 9 bases, and 8 bases stayed unmatched. The CDR3 totals 15 residues. Germline V lookup: CDR1 LGHDT, CDR2 YNNKEL (reference sequence). CDR3 coding DNA: TGTGCCAGCAGCATCGGACTAGCGGGTTTACGGGAGCTGTTTTTT. Residues: CASSIGLAGLRELFF.

In regard to this clonotype: With a much larger clone just one base away, this may be a read error. This rearrangement joins TRBV27 to TRBJ2-1, with 8 positions matching TRBD2. In germline, CDR1 is MNHEY, CDR2 SMNVEV (reference sequence). CDR3 length equals 15 residues. The CDR3, as DNA: TGTGCCTGCAGGGGCGAGGGGCGCGAGGGACTAGGAACGTTCTTC. Amino acid sequence: CACRGEGREGLGTFF.

As concerns this clonotype: A much larger clone is a single base away; this may be a read error. This sequence joins TRBV24-1 and TRBJ1-5; a possible D gene is TRBD1 (6 bases). Germline V lookup: CDR1 KGHDR, CDR2 SFDVKD. The V end was cut by 12 bases, the J end by 2 bases, with 19 bases between. The CDR3 has 15 residues. Here the CDR3 reads CAAAPRGLGNQPQHF. DNA of the CDR3: TGTGCCGCCGCCCCCCGGGGGCTCGGCAATCAGCCCCAGCATTTT.

On this clonotype: This may come from a read error, since a much larger clone is one base off. The chain uses TRBV3-1 and TRBJ2-7; D uncertain. The germline gives CDR1 LGHDT, CDR2 YNNKEL (reference sequence). With 4 bases removed from V and 4 bases from J, the gap between germline ends came to 14 bases. There are 14 residues in the CDR3. The CDR3 loop is CASSRGVPGYEQYF. The CDR3 region has the DNA TGTGCCAGCAGCCGAGGAGTACCCGGGTACGAGCAGTACTTC.

J is TRBJ2-1 and V is TRBV5-1, with TRBD1 identical over 12 bases. CDR1 SGHRS and CDR2 YFSETQ come from the germline V gene. V lost 2 bases to trimming and J lost 8 bases; unmatched junction nucleotides: 5. The CDR3 spans 15 residues. CDR3 amino acids: CASSLGTGGSDEQFF. The DNA of the CDR3 is TGCGCCAGCAGCTTAGGGACAGGGGGCTCGGATGAGCAGTTCTTC.

Regarding this clonotype: A clone one base away is much larger, so this may be a read error. This chain links TRBV20-1 with TRBJ2-5, with 9 positions matching TRBD2. Per germline, CDR1 DFQATT and CDR2 SNEGSKA (reference sequence). J was trimmed by 9 bases and V by 7 bases; bases with no gene match: 18. The CDR3 runs 15 residues. Here the CDR3 reads CSVTRTSEATGAQYF. The CDR3 DNA reads TGCAGTGTCACACGGACTAGCGAGGCTACCGGGGCCCAGTACTTC.

With regard to this clonotype: This may come from a read error, since a much larger clone is one base off. The chain joins TRBV6-2 or TRBV6-3 to TRBJ2-6; TRBD2 might be the D (5 bases). Trimming took off 11 bases at V and 0 bases at J, with 14 bases between the two ends. This CDR3 spans 15 amino acids. Germline values: CDR1 MNHEY, CDR2 SVGEGT. CDR3 DNA sequence: TGTGCCGGGCGTCGGGGAGACTCTGGGGCCAACGTCCTGACTTTC. Translating gives CAGRRGDSGANVLTF.